The TCR beta chain under discussion was sequenced for a study of tumor and adjacent non-tumor tissue in lung cancer. Overall study: Approximately 4.2 million productive TCRbeta reads were obtained per sample on average. Study results and caveats: Compared with tumor, normal lung showed significantly lower TCR diversity.

Three rounds of nested PCR, following a modified ARM-PCR protocol, produced the TCRbeta library. From the multiplex PCR reads, TCRdb called clonotypes with MiXCR, one entry per CDR3 protein. The sample shows 120,000 or so distinct CDR3 sequences, around three fifths of them seen only once. CDR1 and CDR2 (germline): SGHAT, FQNNGV. This CDR3 region has 15 residues. The V and J ends lost 1 base and 8 bases, in that order; junction bases with no gene match: 8. This clonotype was picked up many times. What it binds is unknown. The template was RNA from unsorted bulk tissue. Newly diagnosed lung cancer patients had thoracic surgery in China, August–late 2014, without prior chemotherapy.

This chain links TRBV11-2 with TRBJ2-1, with 7 bases matching TRBD2. This TCR derives from a young man with non-small cell lung cancer. Sequenced sample: lung tumor tissue. Written as DNA, the CDR3 is TGTGCCAGCAGCTTAGGTGGTAGCGGGTGGGATGAGCAGTTCTTC. Translated: CASSLGGSGWDEQFF.